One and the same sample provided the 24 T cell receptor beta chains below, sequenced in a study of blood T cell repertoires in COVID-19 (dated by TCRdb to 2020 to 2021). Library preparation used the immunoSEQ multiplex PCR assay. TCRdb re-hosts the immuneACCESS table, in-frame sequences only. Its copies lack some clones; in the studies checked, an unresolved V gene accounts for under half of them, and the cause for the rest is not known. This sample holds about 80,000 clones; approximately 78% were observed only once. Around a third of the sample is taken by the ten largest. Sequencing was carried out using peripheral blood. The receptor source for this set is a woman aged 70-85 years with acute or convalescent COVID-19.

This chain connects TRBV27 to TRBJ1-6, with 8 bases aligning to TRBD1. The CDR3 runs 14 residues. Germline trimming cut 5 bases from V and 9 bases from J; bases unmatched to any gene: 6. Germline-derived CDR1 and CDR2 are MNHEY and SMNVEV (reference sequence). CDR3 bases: TGTGCCAGCAGTCCGGACAGGGTCGTTTCACCCCTCCACTTT. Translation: CASSPDRVVSPLHF.

CDR3 nucleotide sequence: TGTGCCAGCAGCCAGGGACTGTTTTACGAGCAGTACTTC. This encodes CASSQGLFYEQYF. The chain has TRBV5-6 and TRBJ2-7; a possible D gene is TRBD2 (6 bases). The CDR3 is 13 amino acids. Per germline, CDR1 SGHDT and CDR2 YYEEEE. Trimming left V 4 bases short and J 4 bases short, with 12 bases between.

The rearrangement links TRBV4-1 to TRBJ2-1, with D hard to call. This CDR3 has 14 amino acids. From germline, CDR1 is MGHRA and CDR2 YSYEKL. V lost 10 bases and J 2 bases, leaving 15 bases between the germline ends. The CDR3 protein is CANQRVLTYNEQFF. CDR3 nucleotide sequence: TGCGCCAACCAGCGAGTCCTAACCTACAATGAGCAGTTCTTC.

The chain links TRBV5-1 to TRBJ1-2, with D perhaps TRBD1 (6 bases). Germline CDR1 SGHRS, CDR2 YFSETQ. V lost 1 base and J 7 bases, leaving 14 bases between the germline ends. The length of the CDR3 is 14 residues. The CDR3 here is CASSLSGGVSGYTF. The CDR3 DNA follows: TGCGCCAGCAGCTTGAGCGGGGGCGTTTCTGGCTACACCTTC.

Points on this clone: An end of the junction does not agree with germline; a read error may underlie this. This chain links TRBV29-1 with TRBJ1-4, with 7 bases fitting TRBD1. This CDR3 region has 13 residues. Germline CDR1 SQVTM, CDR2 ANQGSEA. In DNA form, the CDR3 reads TGCAGCGTTGAAACAGGGGCTAACGAAAAACTGTTTTTT. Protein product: CSVETGANEKLFF.

As DNA, the CDR3 is TGTGCCAGTAGTAGAATAGCGGGAAACCCGGGCAATGAGCAGTTCTTC. Translating gives CASSRIAGNPGNEQFF. The gene calls are TRBV19 and TRBJ2-1; the match to TRBD2 covers 8 bases. Per the germline V gene, CDR1 is LNHDA and CDR2 is SQIVND (reference sequence). CDR3 length: 16 amino acids. The V and J ends lost 4 bases and 6 bases, in that order; junction bases with no gene match: 11. The full variable domain, rest sourced from reference TRBV19 and TRBJ2-1, is DGGITQSPKYLFRKEGQNVTLSCEQNLNHDAMYWYRQDPGQGLRLIYYSQIVNDFQKGDIAEGYSVSREKKESFPLTVTSAQKNPTAFYLCASSRIAGNPGNEQFFGPGTRLTVL.

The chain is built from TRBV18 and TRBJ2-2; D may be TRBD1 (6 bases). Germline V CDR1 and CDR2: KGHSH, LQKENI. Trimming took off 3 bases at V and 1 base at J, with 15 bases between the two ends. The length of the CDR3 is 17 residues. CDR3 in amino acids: CASSPPLLGQNTGELFF. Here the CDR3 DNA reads TGTGCCAGCTCACCTCCCCTATTGGGACAGAACACCGGGGAGCTGTTTTTT.

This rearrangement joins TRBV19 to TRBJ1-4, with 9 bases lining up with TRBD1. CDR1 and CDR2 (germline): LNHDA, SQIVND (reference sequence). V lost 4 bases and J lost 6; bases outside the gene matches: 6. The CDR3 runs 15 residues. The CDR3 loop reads CASSRRQGVYEKLFF. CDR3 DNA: TGTGCCAGTAGTAGGCGACAGGGGGTTTATGAAAAACTGTTTTTT.

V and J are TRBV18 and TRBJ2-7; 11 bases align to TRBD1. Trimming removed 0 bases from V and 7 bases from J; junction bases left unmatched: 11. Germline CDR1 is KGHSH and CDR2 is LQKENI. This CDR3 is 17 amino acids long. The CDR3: CASSPPQGGQGAREQYF. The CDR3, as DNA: TGTGCCAGCTCACCACCTCAAGGCGGACAGGGGGCCCGGGAGCAGTACTTC.

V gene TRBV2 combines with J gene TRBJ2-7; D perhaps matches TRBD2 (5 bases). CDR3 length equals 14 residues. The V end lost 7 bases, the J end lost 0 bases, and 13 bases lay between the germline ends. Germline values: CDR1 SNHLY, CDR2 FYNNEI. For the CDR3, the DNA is TGTGCCAGCAATCCCGGGATGAGCTCCTACGAGCAGTACTTC. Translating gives CASNPGMSSYEQYF.

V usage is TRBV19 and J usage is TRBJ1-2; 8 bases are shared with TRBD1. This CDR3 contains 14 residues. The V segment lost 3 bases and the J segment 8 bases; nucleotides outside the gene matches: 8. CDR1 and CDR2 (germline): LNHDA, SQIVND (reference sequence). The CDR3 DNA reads TGTGCCAGTAGTATGTTCGCTGGGACAGGAGGCTACACCTTC. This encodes CASSMFAGTGGYTF.

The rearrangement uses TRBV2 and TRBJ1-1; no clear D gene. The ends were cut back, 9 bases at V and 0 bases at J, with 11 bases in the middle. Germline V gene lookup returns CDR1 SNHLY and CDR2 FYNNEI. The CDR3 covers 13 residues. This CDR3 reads CASGSRLNTEAFF. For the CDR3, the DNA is TGTGCCAGTGGGTCGAGGTTGAACACTGAAGCTTTCTTT.

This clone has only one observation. CDR3 sequence reads: CASSKGGQGAFFPGELFF. Written as DNA, the CDR3 is TGTGCCAGCAGCAAAGGAGGACAGGGGGCGTTTTTCCCCGGGGAGCTGTTTTTT. The chain carries TRBV21-1 and TRBJ2-2; the table gives TRBD1 as D, unverified against the DNA. TRBV21-1 is given as a pseudogene. The CDR3 has 18 amino acids.

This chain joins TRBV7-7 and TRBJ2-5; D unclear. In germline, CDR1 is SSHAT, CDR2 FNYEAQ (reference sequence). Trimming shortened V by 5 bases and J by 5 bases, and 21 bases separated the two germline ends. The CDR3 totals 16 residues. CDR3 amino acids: CASSRLSDHQWETQYF. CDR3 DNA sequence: TGTGCCAGCAGCCGTTTGAGCGATCATCAGTGGGAGACCCAGTACTTC.

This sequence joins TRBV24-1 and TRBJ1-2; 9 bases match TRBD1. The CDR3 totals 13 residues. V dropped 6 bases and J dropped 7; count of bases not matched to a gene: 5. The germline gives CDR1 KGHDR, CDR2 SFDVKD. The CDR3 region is CATSSTGGGGYTF. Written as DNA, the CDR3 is TGTGCCACCAGTAGTACAGGGGGCGGTGGCTACACCTTC.

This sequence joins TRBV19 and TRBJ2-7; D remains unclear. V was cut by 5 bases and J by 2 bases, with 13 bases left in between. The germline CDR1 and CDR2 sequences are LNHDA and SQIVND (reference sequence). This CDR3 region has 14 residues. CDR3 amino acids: CASSFRESPYEQYF. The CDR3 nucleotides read TGTGCCAGTAGTTTCCGTGAGTCGCCCTACGAGCAGTACTTC.

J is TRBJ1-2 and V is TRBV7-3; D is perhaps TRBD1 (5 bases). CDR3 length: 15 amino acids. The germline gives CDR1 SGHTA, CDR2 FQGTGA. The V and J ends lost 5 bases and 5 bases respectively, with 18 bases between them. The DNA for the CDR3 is TGTGCCAGCAGCCCCCAACCGGGGACTGATTATGGCTACACCTTC. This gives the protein CASSPQPGTDYGYTF.

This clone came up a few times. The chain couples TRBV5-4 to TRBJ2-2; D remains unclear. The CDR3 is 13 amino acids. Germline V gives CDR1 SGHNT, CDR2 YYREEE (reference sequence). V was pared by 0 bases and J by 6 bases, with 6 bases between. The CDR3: CASSLGLAGELFF. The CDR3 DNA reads TGTGCCAGCAGCTTGGGCCTAGCCGGGGAGCTGTTTTTT.

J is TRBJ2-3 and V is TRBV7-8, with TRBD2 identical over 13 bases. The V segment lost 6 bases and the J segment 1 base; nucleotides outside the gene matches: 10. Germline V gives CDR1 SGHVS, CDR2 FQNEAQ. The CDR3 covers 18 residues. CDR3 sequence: CASSVLGGLAGGTDTQYF. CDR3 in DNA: TGTGCCAGCAGTGTTCTTGGCGGACTAGCGGGAGGCACAGATACGCAGTATTTT.

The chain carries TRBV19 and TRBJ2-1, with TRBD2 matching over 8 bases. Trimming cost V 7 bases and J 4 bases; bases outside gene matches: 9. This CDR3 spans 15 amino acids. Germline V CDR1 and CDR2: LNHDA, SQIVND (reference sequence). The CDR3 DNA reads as TGTGCCAGTACCTCCGGACTAGCCCAATACAATGAGCAGTTCTTC. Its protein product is CASTSGLAQYNEQFF.

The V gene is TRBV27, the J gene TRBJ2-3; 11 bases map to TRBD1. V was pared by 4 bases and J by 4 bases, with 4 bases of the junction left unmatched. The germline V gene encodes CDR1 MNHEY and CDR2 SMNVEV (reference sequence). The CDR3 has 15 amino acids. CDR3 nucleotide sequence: TGTGCCAGCAGTTCCCGGACAGGGGGCCCAGATACGCAGTATTTT. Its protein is CASSSRTGGPDTQYF.

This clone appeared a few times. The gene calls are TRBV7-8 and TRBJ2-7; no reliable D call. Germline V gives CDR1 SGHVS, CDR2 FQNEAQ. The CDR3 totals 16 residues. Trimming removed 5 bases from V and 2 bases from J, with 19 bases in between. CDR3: CASSPGSNSLTYEQYF. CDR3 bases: TGTGCCAGCAGCCCCGGGTCTAACTCTTTAACCTACGAGCAGTACTTC.

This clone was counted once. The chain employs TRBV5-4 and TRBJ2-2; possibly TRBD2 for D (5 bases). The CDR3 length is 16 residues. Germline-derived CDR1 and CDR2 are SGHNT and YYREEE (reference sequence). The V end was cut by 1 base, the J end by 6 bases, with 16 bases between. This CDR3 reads CASSLIAGGGPGELFF. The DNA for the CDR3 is TGTGCCAGCAGCTTGATTGCAGGTGGAGGACCCGGGGAGCTGTTTTTT. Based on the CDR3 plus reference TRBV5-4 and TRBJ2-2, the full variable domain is ETGVTQSPTHLIKTRGQQVTLRCSSQSGHNTVSWYQQALGQGPQFIFQYYREEENGRGNFPPRFSGLQFPNYSSELNVNALELDDSALYLCASSLIAGGGPGELFFGEGSRLTVL.

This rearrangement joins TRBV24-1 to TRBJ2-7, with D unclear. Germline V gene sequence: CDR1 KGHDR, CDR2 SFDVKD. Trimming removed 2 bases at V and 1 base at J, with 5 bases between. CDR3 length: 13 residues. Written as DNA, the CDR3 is TGTGCCACCAGTGATTCCCCTTCCTACGAGCAGTACTTC. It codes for CATSDSPSYEQYF.